The sequence of this TCR beta chain was determined in a study of cytomegalovirus exposure and HLA in healthy donors. Study-level information: Around 81% of 398 genotyped donors fell in the Caucasian-associated ancestry cluster. Regarding the study as a whole: Analysis was carried out at a later point, and it linked a missense DCLRE1C variant to TCR beta V- and J-gene trimming.

To note about this clone: Its antigen is undetermined.

The length of the CDR3 is 14 residues. From germline, CDR1 is MNHNY and CDR2 SVGAGI (reference sequence). The ends were cut back, 6 bases at V and 6 bases at J, with 17 bases in the middle. The PCR used 60 Vbeta and 13 Jbeta primers. Methods used by the authors: Later reanalysis found approximately 80 million unique TCR beta chains, about 11 million of them shared. The assay was immunoSEQ multiplex PCR, and TCRdb's table has in-frame clones only and misses some. The V and J calls and clone size were taken over from that table, and D and trimming were inferred from the DNA. The data show 95,000 to 100,000 clones, with around three quarters seen just once and roughly 4% held by the top ten.

Sequencing input: PBMCs. The rearrangement uses TRBV6-6 and TRBJ1-2; TRBD1 might be the D (6 bases). The clonotype originates from a middle-aged man in good health and CMV-seronegative. The CDR3 spells CASSRQGGGDGYTF. The CDR3 DNA is TGTGCCAGCAGCCGCCAAGGAGGGGGGGATGGCTACACCTTC.